The 19 T cell receptor beta chains given below trace back to one sample, sequenced in a study of T cell responses to AZD1222 COVID-19 vaccine. The data were produced by immunoSEQ multiplex PCR, yet TCRdb's version contains in-frame clones alone and is incomplete. The table shows some 130,000 clones, with 90% to 95% occurring only once. Sequencing used peripheral blood, obtained on day 0 of AZD1222 vaccination. These receptors were collected from an adult in good health.

The J gene is TRBJ1-5, the V gene TRBV3-1 (or the pseudogene TRBV3-2); D unclear. Germline loops: CDR1 LGHDT, CDR2 YNNKEL (reference sequence). CDR3 size: 15 residues. Between the trimmed V and J ends, which lost 3 bases and 5 bases, there was a span of 14 bases. Here the CDR3 DNA reads TGTGCCAGCAGCCACACGAGGAGGGTGGATCAGCCCCAGCATTTT. Translation: CASSHTRRVDQPQHF.

This chain uses TRBV11-3 with TRBJ1-3; D is ambiguous. This CDR3 has 14 amino acids. The V gene's germline CDR1 is SGHNT and CDR2 YENEEA. V lost 2 bases, J lost 0 bases, and 5 bases lay in between. CDR3 in amino acids: CASSLWDSGNTIYF. CDR3 DNA sequence: TGTGCCAGCAGCTTATGGGACTCTGGAAACACCATATATTTT.

The chain recombines TRBV6-5 with TRBJ1-5; D not certain. V lost 3 bases, J lost 6 bases, and 9 bases lay in between. Per germline, CDR1 MNHEY and CDR2 SVGAGI. The CDR3 is made up of 13 amino acids. CDR3 bases: TGTGCCAGCAGTTATTCTGCCGGTCAGCCCCAGCATTTT. Translated, it gives CASSYSAGQPQHF.

This clone was seen just once. The chain uses TRBV5-6 and TRBJ2-5, with 8 bases that match TRBD2. The V and J ends lost 4 bases and 3 bases, in that order; junction bases with no gene match: 11. The CDR3 contains 16 residues. In germline, CDR1 is SGHDT, CDR2 YYEEEE. CDR3 in amino acids: CASSPGTSVVEETQYF. The CDR3 DNA reads TGTGCCAGCAGCCCCGGGACTAGTGTCGTAGAAGAGACCCAGTACTTC.

This clone was counted a single time. This chain joins TRBV7-6 and TRBJ1-4; D uncertain. The germline CDR1 and CDR2 sequences are SGHVS and FNYEAQ. V lost 3 bases to trimming and J lost 0 bases, with 14 bases between them. The CDR3 has 17 residues. For the CDR3, the DNA is TGTGCCAGCAGCTTGGAGCCCTCAGCTACAACTAATGAAAAACTGTTTTTT. Its translation: CASSLEPSATTNEKLFF. Complete variable domain (other parts from reference TRBV7-6 and TRBJ1-4): GAGVSQSPRYKVTKRGQDVALRCDPISGHVSLYWYRQALGQGPEFLTYFNYEAQQDKSGLPNDRFSAERPEGSISTLTIQRTEQRDSAMYRCASSLEPSATTNEKLFFGSGTQLSVL.

The V gene is TRBV7-8, the J gene TRBJ1-2, with 12 bases aligning to TRBD1. The CDR3 contains 15 residues. J gave up 6 bases and V 3 bases, and 5 bases lay outside the gene matches. From germline, CDR1 is SGHVS and CDR2 FQNEAQ. CDR3 region: CASSFSGTGGDGYTF. The CDR3 DNA is TGTGCCAGCAGCTTCTCCGGGACAGGGGGCGATGGCTACACCTTC.

The chain links TRBV19 to TRBJ1-5; 8 bases match TRBD1. The CDR3 runs 15 residues. Germline V gene sequence: CDR1 LNHDA, CDR2 SQIVND (reference sequence). The V gene end was trimmed by 5 bases and the J gene end by 3 bases; junction bases not matched to a gene: 6. The CDR3 loop is CASSWTTGVNQPQHF. The CDR3 DNA reads TGTGCCAGTAGTTGGACGACAGGGGTCAATCAGCCCCAGCATTTT.

The chain couples TRBV3-1 (or the pseudogene TRBV3-2) to TRBJ1-1; no definite D call. The CDR3 runs to 15 residues. Germline CDR1 reads LGHDT; CDR2 reads YNNKEL (reference sequence). The V end lost 2 bases, the J end lost 0 bases, and 10 bases lay between the germline ends. The CDR3 bases are TGTGCCAGCAGCCAAAACACACACATGAACACTGAAGCTTTCTTT. Translation gives CASSQNTHMNTEAFF.

The chain links TRBV30 to TRBJ2-7, with TRBD1 identical over 8 bases. Germline values: CDR1 GTSNPN, CDR2 SVGIG (reference sequence). CDR3 length: 13 residues. V lost 2 bases, J lost 3 bases, and 3 bases stayed unmatched. CDR3 amino acids: CAWSTGQGYEQYF. The DNA for the CDR3 is TGTGCCTGGAGTACCGGACAGGGCTACGAGCAGTACTTC.

In its sample, this clone was seen once. This rearrangement joins TRBV9 to TRBJ2-7; 9 nucleotides match TRBD2. CDR3 length: 21 residues. V shed 4 bases and J 1 base; nucleotides not matched to a gene: 24. Germline V gene sequence: CDR1 SGDLS, CDR2 YYNGEE. CDR3 region: CASSLAPTVVAGAGESYEQYF. CDR3 coding DNA: TGTGCCAGCAGCCTTGCACCCACCGTGGTAGCGGGGGCCGGGGAATCCTACGAGCAGTACTTC.

The V gene is TRBV3-1 (or the pseudogene TRBV3-2), the J gene TRBJ1-1; 10 nucleotides agree with TRBD1. The junction had 10 bases not matched to a gene; V was cut back by 4 bases and J by 8 bases. CDR1 LGHDT and CDR2 YNNKEL come from the germline V gene (reference sequence). The CDR3 is made up of 15 amino acids. Written as DNA, the CDR3 is TGTGCCAGCAGCCTAACCTCGACAGGGGGCCAGGAAGCTTTCTTT. This codes for CASSLTSTGGQEAFF.

This CDR3 is CASSWASRRNTIYF. The CDR3 DNA follows: TGTGCCAGTAGTTGGGCCAGCCGGAGAAACACCATATATTTT. This chain uses TRBV19 with TRBJ1-3, with D unresolved. The CDR3 is 14 residues long. Trimming shortened V by 5 bases and J by 5 bases, and 13 bases separated the two germline ends. Germline V CDR1 and CDR2: LNHDA, SQIVND (reference sequence).

The CDR3 loop reads CASSGGTGYEKLFF. DNA of the CDR3: TGTGCCAGCAGTGGCGGGACAGGGTATGAAAAACTGTTTTTT. The V gene is TRBV27, the J gene TRBJ1-4; 9 nucleotides match TRBD1. Germline V gene data show CDR1 as MNHEY and CDR2 as SMNVEV (reference sequence). V shed 5 bases and J 6 bases; nucleotides not matched to a gene: 4. The CDR3 is made up of 14 amino acids.

The chain recombines TRBV5-4 with TRBJ2-1; either TRBD1 or TRBD2 may supply D (5 bases each). The germline V gene encodes CDR1 SGHNT and CDR2 YYREEE (reference sequence). This CDR3 has 15 amino acids. Trimming removed 0 bases from V and 7 bases from J, with 14 bases in between. Written as DNA, the CDR3 is TGTGCCAGCAGCTTGGGAGGGGTATATGGAAATGAGCAGTTCTTC. Protein sequence: CASSLGGVYGNEQFF.

This clone was seen once. The rearrangement uses TRBV23-1 and TRBJ1-5; the D is unclear. TRBV23-1 is an ORF; its function is uncertain. Trimming removed 4 bases from V and 0 bases from J, with 10 bases in between. The CDR3 length is 15 residues. The CDR3 sequence: CASSLSRYSNQPQHF. CDR3 DNA sequence: TGCGCCAGCAGTCTATCCCGGTATAGCAATCAGCCCCAGCATTTT.

This chain links TRBV5-1 with TRBJ1-6; D possibly corresponds to TRBD1 (5 bases). The CDR3 is made up of 13 amino acids. Germline V lookup: CDR1 SGHRS, CDR2 YFSETQ. The germline V and J ends were trimmed by 8 bases and 7 bases, with 13 bases remaining between them. CDR3 region: CASAQVNNSPLHF. The CDR3 region has the DNA TGCGCCAGTGCACAGGTTAACAATTCACCCCTCCACTTT.

This clone was counted only a few times. The CDR3 loop is CSVVQGFRYGYTF. CDR3 in DNA: TGCAGCGTCGTACAGGGGTTCCGGTATGGCTACACCTTC. The chain employs TRBV29-1 and TRBJ1-2; 7 nucleotides match TRBD1. The CDR3 spans 13 residues. J gave up 5 bases and V 6 bases, and 9 bases lay outside the gene matches. Germline V gives CDR1 SQVTM, CDR2 ANQGSEA.

The chain employs TRBV18 and TRBJ1-2; the D is unclear. Germline CDR1 is KGHSH and CDR2 is LQKENI. V lost 2 bases and J 4 bases, leaving 20 bases between the germline ends. This CDR3 spans 17 amino acids. CDR3 protein: CASSPSPQRGSIYGYTF. The CDR3 nucleotides are TGTGCCAGCTCACCATCCCCCCAACGCGGCTCGATCTATGGCTACACCTTC.

The chain is built from TRBV19 and TRBJ1-5; D not certain. The CDR3 extends over 17 amino acids. In germline, CDR1 is LNHDA, CDR2 SQIVND (reference sequence). Trimming left V 7 bases short and J 10 bases short, with 29 bases between. DNA of the CDR3: TGTGCCAGTAAACCCACCCGGGGAAACACTGTTAATCGCCCCCAGCATTTT. The encoded protein is CASKPTRGNTVNRPQHF.